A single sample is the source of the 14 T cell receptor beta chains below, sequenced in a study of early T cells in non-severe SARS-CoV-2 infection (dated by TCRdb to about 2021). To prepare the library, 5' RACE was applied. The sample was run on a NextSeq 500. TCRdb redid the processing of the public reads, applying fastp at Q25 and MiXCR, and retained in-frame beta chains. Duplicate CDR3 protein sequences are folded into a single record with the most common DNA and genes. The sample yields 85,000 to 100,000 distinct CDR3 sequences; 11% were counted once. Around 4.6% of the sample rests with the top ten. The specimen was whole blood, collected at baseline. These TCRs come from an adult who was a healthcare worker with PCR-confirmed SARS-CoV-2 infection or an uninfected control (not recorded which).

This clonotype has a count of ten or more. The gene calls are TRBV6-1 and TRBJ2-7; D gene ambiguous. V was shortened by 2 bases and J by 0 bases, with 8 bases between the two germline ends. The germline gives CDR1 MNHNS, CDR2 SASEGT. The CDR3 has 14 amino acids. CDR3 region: CASSETGLSYEQYF. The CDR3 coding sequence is TGTGCCAGCAGTGAAACGGGCCTCTCCTACGAGCAGTACTTC.

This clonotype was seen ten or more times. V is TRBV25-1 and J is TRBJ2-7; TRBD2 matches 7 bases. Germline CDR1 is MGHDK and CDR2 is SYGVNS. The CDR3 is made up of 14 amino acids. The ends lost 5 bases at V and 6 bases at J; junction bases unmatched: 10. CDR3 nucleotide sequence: TGTGCCAGCAGTTTCCCCGGGACTATGTCCGAGCAGTACTTC. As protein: CASSFPGTMSEQYF.

CDR3 coding DNA: TGCAGCGTTAGACACGCGACCAAAAACATTCAGTACTTC. This translates into CSVRHATKNIQYF. The chain uses TRBV29-1 and TRBJ2-4; unclear D gene. The CDR3 contains 13 residues. V was shortened by 5 bases and J by 2 bases, with 10 bases between the two germline ends. Per germline, CDR1 SQVTM and CDR2 ANQGSEA.

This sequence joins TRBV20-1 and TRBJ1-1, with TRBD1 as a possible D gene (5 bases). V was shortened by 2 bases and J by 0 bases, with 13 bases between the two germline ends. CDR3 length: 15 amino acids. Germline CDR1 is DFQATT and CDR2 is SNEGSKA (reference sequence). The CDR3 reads CSARKVGQMNTEAFF. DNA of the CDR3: TGCAGTGCTAGAAAAGTCGGACAAATGAACACTGAAGCTTTCTTT.

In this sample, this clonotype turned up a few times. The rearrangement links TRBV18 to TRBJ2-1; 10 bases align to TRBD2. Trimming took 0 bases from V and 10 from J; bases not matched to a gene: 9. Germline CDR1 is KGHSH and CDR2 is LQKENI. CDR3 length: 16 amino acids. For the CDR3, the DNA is TGTGCCAGCTCACCACCCGCTAGCGGGAGTCGAACGGAGCAGTTCTTC. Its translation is CASSPPASGSRTEQFF.

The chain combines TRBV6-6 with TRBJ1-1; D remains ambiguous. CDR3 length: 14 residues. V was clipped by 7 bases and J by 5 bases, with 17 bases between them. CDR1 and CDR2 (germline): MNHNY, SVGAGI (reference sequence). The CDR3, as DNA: TGTGCCAGCACCACACTGTTAGGGAGTACTGAAGCTTTCTTT. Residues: CASTTLLGSTEAFF.

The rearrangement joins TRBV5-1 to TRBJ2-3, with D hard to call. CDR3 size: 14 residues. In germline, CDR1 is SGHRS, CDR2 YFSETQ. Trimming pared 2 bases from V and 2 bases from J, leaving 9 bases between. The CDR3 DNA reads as TGCGCCAGCAGCTTTTCACTGCCCACAGATACGCAGTATTTT. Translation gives CASSFSLPTDTQYF.

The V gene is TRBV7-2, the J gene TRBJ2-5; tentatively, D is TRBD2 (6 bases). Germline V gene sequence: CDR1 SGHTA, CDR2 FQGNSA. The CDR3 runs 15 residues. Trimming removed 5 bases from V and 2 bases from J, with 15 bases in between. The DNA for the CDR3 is TGTGCCAGCAGCCCCCAAGCGGGTGGACAAGAGACCCAGTACTTC. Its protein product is CASSPQAGGQETQYF.

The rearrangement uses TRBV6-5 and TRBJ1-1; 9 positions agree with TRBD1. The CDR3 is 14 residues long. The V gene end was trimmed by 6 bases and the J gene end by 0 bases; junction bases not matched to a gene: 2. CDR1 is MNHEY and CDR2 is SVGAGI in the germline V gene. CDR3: CASRTGGMNTEAFF. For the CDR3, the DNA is TGTGCCAGCAGAACAGGGGGCATGAACACTGAAGCTTTCTTT.

CDR3 sequence reads: CASSSLGLAGIQSYEQYF. The CDR3 DNA follows: TGTGCCAGCAGTTCCCTCGGACTAGCGGGAATTCAATCCTACGAGCAGTACTTC. This chain links TRBV6-2 or TRBV6-3 with TRBJ2-7; TRBD2 matches at 12 bases. V was pared by 4 bases and J by 1 base, with 11 bases of the junction left unmatched. Germline lookup yields CDR1 MNHEY and CDR2 SVGEGT. The CDR3 runs to 18 residues.

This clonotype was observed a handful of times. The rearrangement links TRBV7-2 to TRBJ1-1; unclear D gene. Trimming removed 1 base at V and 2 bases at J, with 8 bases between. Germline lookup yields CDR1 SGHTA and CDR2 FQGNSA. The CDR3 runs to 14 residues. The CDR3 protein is CASSLDITNTEAFF. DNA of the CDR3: TGTGCCAGCAGCTTAGACATTACAAACACTGAAGCTTTCTTT.

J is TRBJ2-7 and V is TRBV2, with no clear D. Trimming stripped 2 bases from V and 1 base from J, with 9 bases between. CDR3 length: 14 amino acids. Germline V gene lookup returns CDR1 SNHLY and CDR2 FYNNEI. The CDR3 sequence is CASSEYPGSYEQYF. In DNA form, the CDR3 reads TGTGCCAGCAGTGAATACCCGGGTTCCTACGAGCAGTACTTC.

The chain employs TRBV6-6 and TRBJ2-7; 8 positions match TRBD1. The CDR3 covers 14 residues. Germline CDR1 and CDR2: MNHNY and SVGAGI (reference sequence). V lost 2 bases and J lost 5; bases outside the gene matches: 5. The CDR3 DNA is TGTGCCAGCAGTTACGGGATGACAGGGGACGAGCAGTACTTC. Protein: CASSYGMTGDEQYF.

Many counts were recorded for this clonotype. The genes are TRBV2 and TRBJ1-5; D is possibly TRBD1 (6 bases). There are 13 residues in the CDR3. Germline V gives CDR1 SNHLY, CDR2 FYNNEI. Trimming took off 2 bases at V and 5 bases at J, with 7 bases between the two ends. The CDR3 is CASSENRDQPQHF. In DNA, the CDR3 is TGTGCCAGCAGTGAAAACAGGGATCAGCCCCAGCATTTT.